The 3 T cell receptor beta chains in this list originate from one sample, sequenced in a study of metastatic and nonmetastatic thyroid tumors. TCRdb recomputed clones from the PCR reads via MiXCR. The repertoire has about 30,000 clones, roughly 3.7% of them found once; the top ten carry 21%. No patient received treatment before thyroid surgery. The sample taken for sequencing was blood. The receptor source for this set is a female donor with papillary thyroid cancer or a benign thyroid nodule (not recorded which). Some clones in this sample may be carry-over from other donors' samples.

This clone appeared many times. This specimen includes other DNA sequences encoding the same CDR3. CDR3 region: CASSPGGPSNQPQHF. CDR3 nucleotides: TGTGCCAGCAGCCCCGGGGGGCCCTCTAATCAGCCCCAGCATTTT. The gene calls are TRBV28 and TRBJ1-5; tentative D call: TRBD1 (6 bases). The CDR3 loop spans 15 amino acids. CDR1 MDHEN and CDR2 SYDVKM come from the germline V gene. V was trimmed by 6 bases and J by 4 bases, leaving 16 bases between them.

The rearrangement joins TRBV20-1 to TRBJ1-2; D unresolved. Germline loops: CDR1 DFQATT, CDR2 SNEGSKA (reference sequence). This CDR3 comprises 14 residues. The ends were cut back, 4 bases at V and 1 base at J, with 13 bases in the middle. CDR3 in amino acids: CSATPSRLNYGYTF. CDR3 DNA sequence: TGCAGTGCTACCCCCTCCAGGCTTAACTATGGCTACACCTTC.

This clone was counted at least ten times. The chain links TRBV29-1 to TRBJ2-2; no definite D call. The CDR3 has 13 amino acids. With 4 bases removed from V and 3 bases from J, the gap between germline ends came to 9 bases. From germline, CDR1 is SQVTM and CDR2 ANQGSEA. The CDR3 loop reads CSVVTRDTGELFF. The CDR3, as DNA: TGCAGCGTTGTTACTCGTGACACCGGGGAGCTGTTTTTT.